These 4 T cell receptor beta chains originate from one sample sequenced in a study of blood T cell repertoires in COVID-19. Data came from immunoSEQ multiplex PCR; TCRdb stores just in-frame clones and leaves some out. Here the sample spans fewer than 65,000 clones, under 95% being singletons. Sequencing was carried out using peripheral blood. These receptors were collected from a human donor in a cohort sampled during active COVID-19.

This chain links TRBV15 with TRBJ1-6; TRBD1 agrees at 8 bases. The germline CDR1 and CDR2 sequences are LNHNV and YYDKDF (reference sequence). V was clipped by 0 bases and J by 6 bases; unmatched bases: 4. This CDR3 is 16 amino acids long. CDR3 nucleotides: TGTGCCACCAGCAGAGATGTGGACAGGGTTAATTCACCCCTCCACTTT. This translates into CATSRDVDRVNSPLHF.

The chain has TRBV5-1 and TRBJ1-5; a weak D match, TRBD1 (6 bases). Germline V lookup: CDR1 SGHRS, CDR2 YFSETQ. Trimming cost V 0 bases and J 2 bases, with 12 bases left between them. This CDR3 comprises 16 residues. CDR3 bases: TGCGCCAGCAGCTTGGGAGGGGCAGGGGGCAATCAGCCCCAGCATTTT. Translated: CASSLGGAGGNQPQHF.

The rearrangement joins TRBV4-2 to TRBJ2-2, with 7 nucleotides matching TRBD2. V lost 2 bases, J lost 4 bases, and 7 bases stayed unmatched. There are 16 residues in the CDR3. Germline values: CDR1 LGHNA, CDR2 YNFKEQ. CDR3 sequence reads: CASSQSYGRSTGELFF. Here the CDR3 DNA reads TGTGCCAGCAGCCAAAGTTACGGGAGGAGCACCGGGGAGCTGTTTTTT.

The CDR3 DNA is TGTGCCAGCACAACCGGGACAGGGGTGAACACTGAAGCTTTCTTT. Its protein is CASTTGTGVNTEAFF. The chain carries TRBV18 and TRBJ1-1; TRBD1 matches 10 bases. This CDR3 spans 15 amino acids. Germline V CDR1 and CDR2: KGHSH, LQKENI. Trimming took 8 bases from V and 0 from J; bases not matched to a gene: 6.